Sequencing of this T cell receptor (beta chain) was carried out in a study of T cell responses to AZD1222 COVID-19 vaccine. Turning to the study itself: Timing groups of about 4 and about 12 weeks for second doses were pooled. Study conclusions and caveats: In a largely white British group with more females than males, clonal diversity was possibly underestimated. Two doses of AZD1222 preceded a rise in Spike-specific TCR breadth and depth.

This clone has just a few counts. Its antigen is undetermined. Trimming shortened V by 4 bases and J by 6 bases, and 19 bases separated the two germline ends. The CDR3 is made up of 15 amino acids. Germline V gene data show CDR1 as SGHTA and CDR2 as FQGTGA. Some clones are missing from TCRdb's copy, which holds only in-frame ones; the method was immunoSEQ multiplex PCR. This sample has around 140,000 clones, with 90% found just once. The sequence was obtained from an adult in good health. Sample: peripheral blood, taken on day 0 of AZD1222 vaccination. This rearrangement joins TRBV7-3 to TRBJ2-7, with D unresolved. This chain's CDR3 is CASSSSRTLPSEQYF. Written as DNA, the CDR3 is TGTGCCAGCAGCTCATCGAGGACCCTGCCCTCCGAGCAGTACTTC.